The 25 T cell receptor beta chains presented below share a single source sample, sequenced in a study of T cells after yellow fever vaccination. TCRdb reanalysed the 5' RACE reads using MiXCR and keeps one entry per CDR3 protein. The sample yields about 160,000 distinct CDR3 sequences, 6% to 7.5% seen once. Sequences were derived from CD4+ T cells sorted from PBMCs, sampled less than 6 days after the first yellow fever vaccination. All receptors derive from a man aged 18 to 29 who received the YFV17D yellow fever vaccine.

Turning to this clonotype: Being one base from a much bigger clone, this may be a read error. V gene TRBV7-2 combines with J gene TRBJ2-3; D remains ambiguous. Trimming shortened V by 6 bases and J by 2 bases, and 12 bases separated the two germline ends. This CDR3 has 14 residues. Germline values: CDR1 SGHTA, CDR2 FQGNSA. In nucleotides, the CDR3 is TGTGCCAGCAGTCGACGCGGCCACACAGATACGCAGTATTTT. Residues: CASSRRGHTDTQYF.

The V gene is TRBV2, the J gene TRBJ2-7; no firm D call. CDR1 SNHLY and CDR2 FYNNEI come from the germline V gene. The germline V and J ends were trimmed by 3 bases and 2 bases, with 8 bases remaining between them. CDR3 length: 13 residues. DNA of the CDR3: TGTGCCAGCAGTGATTATGTGGCCTACGAGCAGTACGTC. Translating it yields CASSDYVAYEQYV.

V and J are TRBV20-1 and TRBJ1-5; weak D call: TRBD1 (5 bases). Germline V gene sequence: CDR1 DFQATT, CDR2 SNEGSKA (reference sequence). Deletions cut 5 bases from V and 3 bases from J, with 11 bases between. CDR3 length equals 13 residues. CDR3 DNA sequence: TGCAGTGCTCTCCCAGGGCCCAATCAGCCCCAGCATTTT. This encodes CSALPGPNQPQHF.

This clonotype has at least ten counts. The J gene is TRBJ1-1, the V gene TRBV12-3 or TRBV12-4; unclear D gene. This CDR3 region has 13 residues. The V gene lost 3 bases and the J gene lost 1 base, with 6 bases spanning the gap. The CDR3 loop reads CASSFVWNTEAFF. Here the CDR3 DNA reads TGTGCCAGCAGTTTTGTGTGGAACACTGAAGCTTTCTTT.

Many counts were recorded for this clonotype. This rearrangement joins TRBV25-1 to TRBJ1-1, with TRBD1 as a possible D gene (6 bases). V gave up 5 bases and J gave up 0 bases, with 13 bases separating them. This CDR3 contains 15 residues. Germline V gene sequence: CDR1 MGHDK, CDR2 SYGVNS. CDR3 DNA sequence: TGTGCCAGCAGTCCCCTGGGACATATGAACACTGAAGCTTTCTTT. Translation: CASSPLGHMNTEAFF.

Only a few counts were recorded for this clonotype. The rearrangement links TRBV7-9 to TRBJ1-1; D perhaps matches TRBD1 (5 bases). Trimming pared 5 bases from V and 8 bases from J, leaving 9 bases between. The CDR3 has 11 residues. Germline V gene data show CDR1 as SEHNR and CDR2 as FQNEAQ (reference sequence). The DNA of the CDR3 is TGTGCCAGCAGCCTTTCAGGGGAAGCTTTCTTT. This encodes CASSLSGEAFF.

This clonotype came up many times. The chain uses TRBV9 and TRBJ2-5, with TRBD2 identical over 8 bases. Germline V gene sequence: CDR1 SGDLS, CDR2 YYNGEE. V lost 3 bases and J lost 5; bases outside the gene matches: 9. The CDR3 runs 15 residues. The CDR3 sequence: CASSAGNSGGETQYF. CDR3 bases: TGTGCCAGCAGCGCTGGGAACAGCGGGGGTGAGACCCAGTACTTC. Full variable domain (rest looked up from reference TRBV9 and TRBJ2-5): DSGVTQTPKHLITATGQRVTLRCSPRSGDLSVYWYQQSLDQGLQFLIQYYNGEERAKGNILERFSAQQFPDLHSELNLSSLELGDSALYFCASSAGNSGGETQYFGPGTRLLVL.

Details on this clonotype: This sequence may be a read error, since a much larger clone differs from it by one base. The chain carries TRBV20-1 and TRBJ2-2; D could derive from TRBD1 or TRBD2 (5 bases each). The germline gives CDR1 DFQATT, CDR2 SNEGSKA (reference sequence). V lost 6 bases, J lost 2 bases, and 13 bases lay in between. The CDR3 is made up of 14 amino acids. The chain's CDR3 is CSASGPINTGELFF. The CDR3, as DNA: TGCAGTGCCTCGGGACCGATCAACACCGGGGAGCTGTTTTTT.

The DNA for the CDR3 is TGTGCCAGTAGTATGAGACAGGGACGAGATACGCAGTATTTT. Its translation is CASSMRQGRDTQYF. This sequence joins TRBV19 and TRBJ2-3, with 7 bases fitting TRBD1. CDR1 and CDR2 (germline): LNHDA, SQIVND (reference sequence). CDR3 length equals 14 residues. Germline trimming cut 3 bases from V and 5 bases from J; bases unmatched to any gene: 5.

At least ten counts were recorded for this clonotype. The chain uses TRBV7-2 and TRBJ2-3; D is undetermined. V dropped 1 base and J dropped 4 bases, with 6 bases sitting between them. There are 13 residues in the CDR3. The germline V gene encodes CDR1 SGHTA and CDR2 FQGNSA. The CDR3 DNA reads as TGTGCCAGCAGCTTAGGGCAGGCAGATACGCAGTATTTT. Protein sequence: CASSLGQADTQYF.

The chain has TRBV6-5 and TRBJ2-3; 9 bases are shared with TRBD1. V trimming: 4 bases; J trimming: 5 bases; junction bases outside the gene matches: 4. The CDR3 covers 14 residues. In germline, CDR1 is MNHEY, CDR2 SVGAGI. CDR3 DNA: TGTGCCAGCAGTTCCGCGACAGGGGGAGATACGCAGTATTTT. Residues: CASSSATGGDTQYF.

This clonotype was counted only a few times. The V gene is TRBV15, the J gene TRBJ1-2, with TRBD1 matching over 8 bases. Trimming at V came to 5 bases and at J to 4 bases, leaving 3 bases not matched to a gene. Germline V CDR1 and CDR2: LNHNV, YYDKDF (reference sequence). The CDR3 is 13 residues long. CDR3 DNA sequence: TGTGCCACCAGCGCAGGACAGGGCTATGGCTACACCTTC. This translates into CATSAGQGYGYTF.

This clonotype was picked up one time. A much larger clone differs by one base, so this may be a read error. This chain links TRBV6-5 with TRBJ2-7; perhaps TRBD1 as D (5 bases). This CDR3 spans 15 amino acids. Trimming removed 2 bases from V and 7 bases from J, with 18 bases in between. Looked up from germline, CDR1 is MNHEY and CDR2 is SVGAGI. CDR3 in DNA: TGTGCCAGCAGTTACACGCATTTTAAGGGGTATGAGCAGTACTTC. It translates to CASSYTHFKGYEQYF.

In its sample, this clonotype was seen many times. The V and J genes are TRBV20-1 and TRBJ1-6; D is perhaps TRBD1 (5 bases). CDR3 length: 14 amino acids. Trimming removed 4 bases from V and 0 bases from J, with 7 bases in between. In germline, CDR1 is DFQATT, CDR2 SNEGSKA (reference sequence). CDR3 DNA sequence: TGCAGTGCTAAGGGGCCCTCCTATAATTCACCCCTCCACTTT. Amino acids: CSAKGPSYNSPLHF.

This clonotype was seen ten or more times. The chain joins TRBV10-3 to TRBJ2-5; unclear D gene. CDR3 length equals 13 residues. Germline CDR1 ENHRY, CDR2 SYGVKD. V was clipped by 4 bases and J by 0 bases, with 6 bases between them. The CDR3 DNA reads TGTGCCATCAGTGGTTCAGACCAAGAGACCCAGTACTTC. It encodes CAISGSDQETQYF.

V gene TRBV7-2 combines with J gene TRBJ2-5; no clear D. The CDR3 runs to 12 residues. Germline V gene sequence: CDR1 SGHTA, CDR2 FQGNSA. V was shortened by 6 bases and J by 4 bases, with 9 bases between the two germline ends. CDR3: CASSPYAETQYF. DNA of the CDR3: TGTGCCAGCAGTCCATATGCAGAGACCCAGTACTTC.

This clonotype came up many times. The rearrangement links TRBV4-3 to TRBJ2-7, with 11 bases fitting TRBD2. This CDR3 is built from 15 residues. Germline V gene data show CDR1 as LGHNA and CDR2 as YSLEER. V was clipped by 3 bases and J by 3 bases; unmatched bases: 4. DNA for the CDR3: TGCGCCAGCAGCCATTCAGGACTAGCGGGCTACGAGCAGTACTTC. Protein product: CASSHSGLAGYEQYF.

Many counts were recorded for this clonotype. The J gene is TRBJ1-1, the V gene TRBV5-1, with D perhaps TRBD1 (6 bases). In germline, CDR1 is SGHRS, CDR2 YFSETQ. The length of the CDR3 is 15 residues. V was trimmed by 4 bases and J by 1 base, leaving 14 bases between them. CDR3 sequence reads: CASSDLQGRNTEAFF. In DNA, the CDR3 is TGCGCCAGCAGCGATCTACAGGGAAGGAACACTGAAGCTTTCTTT. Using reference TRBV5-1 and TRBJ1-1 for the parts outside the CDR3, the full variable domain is KAGVTQTPRYLIKTRGQQVTLSCSPISGHRSVSWYQQTPGQGLQFLFEYFSETQRNKGNFPGRFSGRQFSNSRSEMNVSTLELGDSALYLCASSDLQGRNTEAFFGQGTRLTVV.

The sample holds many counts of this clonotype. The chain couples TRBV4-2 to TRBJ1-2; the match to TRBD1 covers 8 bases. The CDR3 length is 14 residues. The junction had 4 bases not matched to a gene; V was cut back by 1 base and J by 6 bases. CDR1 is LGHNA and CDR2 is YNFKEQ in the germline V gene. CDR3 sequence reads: CASSQAQGENGYTF. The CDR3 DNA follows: TGTGCCAGCAGCCAAGCACAGGGGGAGAATGGCTACACCTTC.

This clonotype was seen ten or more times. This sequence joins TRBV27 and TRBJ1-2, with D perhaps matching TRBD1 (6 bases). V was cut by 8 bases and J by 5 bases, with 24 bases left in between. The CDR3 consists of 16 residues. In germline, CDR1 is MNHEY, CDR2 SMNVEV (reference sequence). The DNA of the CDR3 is TGTGCCAGCCTTACCCTCTCGACAGGTTCTCCTTATGGCTACACCTTC. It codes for CASLTLSTGSPYGYTF.

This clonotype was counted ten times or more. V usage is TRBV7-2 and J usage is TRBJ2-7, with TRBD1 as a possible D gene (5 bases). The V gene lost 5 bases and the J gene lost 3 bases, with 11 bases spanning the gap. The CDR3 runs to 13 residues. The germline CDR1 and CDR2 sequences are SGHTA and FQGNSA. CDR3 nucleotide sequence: TGTGCCAGCAGCACAAGACAGAACTACGAGCAGTACTTC. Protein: CASSTRQNYEQYF.

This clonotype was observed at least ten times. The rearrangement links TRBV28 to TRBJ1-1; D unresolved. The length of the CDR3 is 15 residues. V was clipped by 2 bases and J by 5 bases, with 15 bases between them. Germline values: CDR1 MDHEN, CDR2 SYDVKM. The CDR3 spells CASSLRIFGGTEAFF. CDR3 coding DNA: TGTGCCAGCAGTTTACGGATCTTCGGCGGGACTGAAGCTTTCTTT.

The CDR3 region is CASSQGIQAIRQPQHF. CDR3 DNA: TGTGCCAGCAGCCAAGGGATACAGGCGATACGCCAGCCCCAGCATTTT. The rearrangement joins TRBV6-1 to TRBJ1-5, with a tentative D call TRBD1 (5 bases). Trimming took off 6 bases at V and 7 bases at J, with 22 bases between the two ends. Germline CDR1 is MNHNS and CDR2 is SASEGT. The CDR3 is 16 residues long.

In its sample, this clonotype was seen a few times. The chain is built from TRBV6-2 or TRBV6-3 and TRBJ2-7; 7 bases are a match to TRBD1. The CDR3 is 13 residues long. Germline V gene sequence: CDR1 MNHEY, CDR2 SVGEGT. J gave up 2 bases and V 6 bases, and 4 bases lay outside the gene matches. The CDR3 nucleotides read TGTGCCAGCAGCGGGACAGCTACCTACGAGCAGTACTTC. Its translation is CASSGTATYEQYF.

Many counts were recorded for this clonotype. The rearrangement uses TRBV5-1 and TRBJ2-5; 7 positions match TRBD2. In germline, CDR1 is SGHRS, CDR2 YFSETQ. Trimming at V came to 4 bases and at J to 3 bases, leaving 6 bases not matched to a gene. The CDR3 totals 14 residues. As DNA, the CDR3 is TGCGCCAGCAGCCATGGGACTACCGAAGAGACCCAGTACTTC. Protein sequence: CASSHGTTEETQYF.